The clone carrying this T cell receptor beta chain has ten or more counts. What it binds is unknown. Unfractionated PBMC were spiked with known numbers of KT2 clone cells. Trimming left V 4 bases short and J 1 base short, with 14 bases between. The length of the CDR3 is 15 residues. Germline V gives CDR1 MNHEY, CDR2 SVGEGT. These data belong to a study of quantifying T cell responses using KT2 cells. Study background: RNA was reverse transcribed with TCR alpha and beta constant-region primers. The study, taken as a whole, reports: At about one KT2 cell per 100,000 PBMC, KT2 sequences were still detected.

An oligo carrying a UMI was ligated to the cDNA 3' end. First-round PCR used roughly 4 cycles and beta primers RC1.1 and RC1.2 covering TRBC1 and TRBC2. TCRdb reprocessed the UMI-ligation and nested PCR reads via MiXCR and lists one record per CDR3 protein. The profile shows some 48,000 distinct CDR3 sequences, roughly 10% of them singletons. This TCR was sampled from a human donor. Sequenced input: PBMCs spiked with cells of the T cell clone KT2. The chain couples TRBV6-2 or TRBV6-3 to TRBJ2-7; D unresolved. The chain's CDR3 is CASSSAGGGSYEQYF. CDR3 coding DNA: TGTGCCAGCAGTTCAGCAGGCGGTGGGTCCTACGAGCAGTACTTC.